The 7 T cell receptor beta chains given below trace back to one sample, sequenced in a study of Graves' ophthalmopathy and Graves' hyperthyroidism. RNA transcripts served as template for amplifying TCR beta CDR3 sequences. RT-PCR in the first round used HTBI primers; a second-round multiplex PCR followed. TCRdb reprocessed the multiplex PCR reads with MiXCR, giving one entry per CDR3 protein. The data hold 600,000 to 700,000 distinct CDR3 sequences, with about 40% observed a single time. The sample consisted of peripheral blood. Receptors originate from an adult man with Graves' ophthalmopathy.

Only a few counts were recorded for this clonotype. This chain connects TRBV24-1 to TRBJ2-3; D may be TRBD2 (6 bases). V shed 5 bases and J shed 1 base, with 9 bases lying between them. The CDR3 runs 14 residues. CDR1 is KGHDR and CDR2 is SFDVKD in the germline V gene. The CDR3: CATSGASGTDTQYF. The CDR3 coding sequence is TGTGCCACCAGTGGGGCTAGCGGCACAGATACGCAGTATTTT.

By share, this clonotype ranks as medium-sized. V gene TRBV2 combines with J gene TRBJ2-7, with D unclear. CDR3 length: 12 amino acids. Germline V gene data show CDR1 as SNHLY and CDR2 as FYNNEI. The V gene lost 2 bases and the J gene lost 2 bases, with 4 bases spanning the gap. The DNA for the CDR3 is TGTGCCAGCAGTGAACAAGCCTACGAGCAGTACTTC. Its translation is CASSEQAYEQYF.

To note about this clonotype: With a much larger clone just one base away, this may be a read error. The chain recombines TRBV7-9 with TRBJ1-2, with TRBD1 as a possible D gene (6 bases). Germline V gene lookup returns CDR1 SEHNR and CDR2 FQNEAQ (reference sequence). V was trimmed by 4 bases and J by 7 bases, leaving 19 bases between them. This CDR3 has 15 amino acids. CDR3 nucleotides: TGTGCCAGCAGCTCCACGAAACTGGACAGCCCTGGCTACACCTTC. Translated, it gives CASSSTKLDSPGYTF.

The sample holds many counts of this clonotype. This may be a read error: a much more frequent sequence differs by one nucleotide. The chain recombines TRBV7-2 with TRBJ2-5; D gene uncertain. Germline values: CDR1 SGHTA, CDR2 FQGNSA. The CDR3 consists of 15 residues. CDR3 loop: CASSLVAVAAEAQYF. DNA for the CDR3: TGTGCCAGCAGCTTAGTGGCCGTGGCGGCAGAGGCCCAGTACTTC.

This clonotype has ten or more counts. This chain uses TRBV19 with TRBJ2-2, with D uncertain. CDR1 is LNHDA and CDR2 is SQIVND in the germline V gene (reference sequence). This CDR3 has 13 residues. V shed 9 bases and J shed 3 bases, with 11 bases lying between them. CDR3 protein: CASSVRDTGELFF. The CDR3 coding sequence is TGTGCCAGCAGTGTAAGGGACACCGGGGAGCTGTTTTTT.

This clonotype was counted between two and nine times. This chain uses TRBV5-1 with TRBJ2-5; 8 bases match TRBD1. Germline V lookup: CDR1 SGHRS, CDR2 YFSETQ. After removal of 5 bases from V and 1 base from J, the junction contained 7 bases not matched to a gene. This CDR3 comprises 15 residues. Here the CDR3 DNA reads TGCGCCAGCAGTCCGGACAGGGCTTTCCAAGAGACCCAGTACTTC. It encodes CASSPDRAFQETQYF.

At least ten counts were recorded for this clonotype. The chain carries TRBV12-3 or TRBV12-4 and TRBJ1-6; D call uncertain. The V end lost 3 bases, the J end lost 11 bases, and 8 bases lay between the germline ends. The CDR3 totals 12 residues. CDR3: CASSFMAPPLHF. DNA for the CDR3: TGTGCCAGCAGTTTCATGGCCCCACCCCTCCACTTT.